The 19 T cell receptor beta chains listed next were all sequenced from one sample in a study of shared clonotypes between healthy human individuals. Profiled with immunoSEQ multiplex PCR; TCRdb holds only in-frame clones, not every one. The sample has roughly 810,000 clones, roughly 96% seen once. Cells designated naive CD8 were CD45RO-negative and were positively selected for CCR7, with terminally differentiated effector memory CD45RA+ cells excluded. Sequencing was done on a sample of naive CD8+ T cells sorted from blood. Receptors were obtained from a man aged 30 to 39 in good health.

This chain uses TRBV14 with TRBJ1-1, with D unclear. V dropped 1 base and J dropped 7 bases, with 10 bases sitting between them. There are 13 residues in the CDR3. Per the germline V gene, CDR1 is SGHDN and CDR2 is FVKESK. CDR3 in amino acids: CASSQVSSLEAFF. The CDR3 DNA reads as TGTGCCAGCAGCCAAGTTTCCTCTCTTGAAGCTTTCTTT.

J is TRBJ1-1 and V is TRBV12-5; 7 bases agree with TRBD1. Trimming at V came to 8 bases and at J to 2 bases, leaving 2 bases not matched to a gene. Germline lookup yields CDR1 LGHNT and CDR2 FRNRAP. CDR3 length: 12 residues. The CDR3 reads CASSGGNTEAFF. CDR3 nucleotides: TGTGCTAGTTCAGGGGGTAACACTGAAGCTTTCTTT.

As to this clone: Distinct nucleotide sequences in the sample also encode this CDR3. The CDR3 DNA follows: TGTGCCAGCAGCTTAGCGCTAAACTATGGCTACACCTTC. Residues: CASSLALNYGYTF. The chain carries TRBV7-9 and TRBJ1-2, with no clear D. CDR1 and CDR2 from the germline V gene are SEHNR and FQNEAQ (reference sequence). The CDR3 runs 13 residues. V shed 0 bases and J shed 2 bases, with 4 bases lying between them.

This clone has a single count. V is TRBV7-3 and J is TRBJ2-6, with D tentatively TRBD2 (7 bases). Germline CDR1 is SGHTA and CDR2 is FQGTGA. The CDR3 spans 18 residues. V lost 2 bases and J lost 1, with 15 bases in between. The DNA for the CDR3 is TGTGCCAGCAGCTTAGCAGCAGGGGAGGGATCTGGGGCCAACGTCCTGACTTTC. Its translation is CASSLAAGEGSGANVLTF.

The V call is TRBV7-9, the J call TRBJ1-1, with D perhaps TRBD1 (5 bases). Looked up from germline, CDR1 is SEHNR and CDR2 is FQNEAQ (reference sequence). The CDR3 extends over 13 amino acids. The V and J ends lost 10 bases and 0 bases respectively, with 12 bases between them. The DNA of the CDR3 is TGTGCCACAAGGGGTGGGATGAACACTGAAGCTTTCTTT. It translates to CATRGGMNTEAFF.

The genes are TRBV4-1 and TRBJ2-5; 13 bases align to TRBD2. The CDR3 is made up of 17 amino acids. Germline V gene lookup returns CDR1 MGHRA and CDR2 YSYEKL. The V segment lost 0 bases and the J segment 4 bases; nucleotides outside the gene matches: 5. The CDR3 nucleotides are TGCGCCAGCAGCCAAGAACTAGCGGGAGGGCCAGGAGAGACCCAGTACTTC. It is translated as CASSQELAGGPGETQYF.

In regard to this clone: One junction end does not reproduce the germline sequence, and a read error may be involved. V is TRBV11-2 and J is TRBJ2-1, with TRBD2 matching 11 bases. The CDR3 consists of 14 residues. CDR1 is SGHAT, CDR2 FQNNGV, per germline. CDR3 coding DNA: TGTGCCAGCAACTTAGCGGGAGGGCTCAATGAGCAGTTCTTC. Its translation: CASNLAGGLNEQFF.

The J gene is TRBJ1-3, the V gene TRBV15; 7 positions match TRBD1. Germline V gene sequence: CDR1 LNHNV, CDR2 YYDKDF (reference sequence). The V segment lost 2 bases and the J segment 8 bases; nucleotides outside the gene matches: 9. The CDR3 has 15 residues. CDR3 in amino acids: CATSRKRGRGDTIYF. CDR3 in DNA: TGTGCCACCAGCAGAAAGAGGGGGCGAGGAGACACCATATATTTT.

This chain links TRBV4-1 with TRBJ1-1; unclear D gene. Germline V gene lookup returns CDR1 MGHRA and CDR2 YSYEKL. The length of the CDR3 is 14 residues. V lost 4 bases, J lost 5 bases, and 14 bases lay in between. CDR3 protein: CASSPGPTQTEAFF. The CDR3 region has the DNA TGCGCCAGCAGCCCCGGACCAACCCAAACTGAAGCTTTCTTT.

The chain employs TRBV27 and TRBJ1-1; 9 bases fit TRBD1. Trimming cost V 9 bases and J 3 bases; bases outside gene matches: 5. CDR3 length: 13 amino acids. The germline V gene has CDR1 MNHEY and CDR2 SMNVEV (reference sequence). CDR3 nucleotides: TGTGCCAGTACGACAGGGGGTCACACTGAAGCTTTCTTT. This encodes CASTTGGHTEAFF.

This chain links TRBV7-8 with TRBJ2-1; 7 bases align to TRBD2. CDR1 SGHVS and CDR2 FQNEAQ come from the germline V gene. CDR3 size: 15 residues. Germline trimming cut 3 bases from V and 6 bases from J; bases unmatched to any gene: 8. The CDR3 protein is CASSLWAGVSNEQFF. CDR3 nucleotides: TGTGCCAGCAGCTTGTGGGCGGGAGTTTCCAATGAGCAGTTCTTC.

The V gene is TRBV1, the J gene TRBJ2-7; the D call of TRBD1 is as the table states it, not checked on the DNA. TRBV1 is described as a pseudogene. CDR3 length: 12 residues. DNA for the CDR3: TGCACCTGTTTTGGGGCTCCCCACGAGCAGTACTTC. Translation: CTCFGAPHEQYF.

This clone was seen a single time. Other DNA sequences from this sample encode an identical CDR3 as well. V is TRBV7-9 and J is TRBJ1-1, with unresolved D. Deletions cut 1 base from V and 7 bases from J, with 4 bases between. The CDR3 length is 11 residues. Looked up from germline, CDR1 is SEHNR and CDR2 is FQNEAQ (reference sequence). Written as DNA, the CDR3 is TGTGCCAGCAGCTTAGGTCTTGAAGCTTTCTTT. The encoded protein is CASSLGLEAFF.

The CDR3 loop reads CASVQGDRYEQYF. The CDR3 DNA follows: TGTGCCAGCGTCCAGGGAGATCGGTACGAGCAGTACTTC. V usage is TRBV7-9 and J usage is TRBJ2-7; D tentatively reads TRBD1 or TRBD2 (5 bases each). This CDR3 comprises 13 residues. Germline assignment: CDR1 SEHNR and CDR2 FQNEAQ (reference sequence). V shed 8 bases and J shed 4 bases, with 15 bases lying between them.

The gene calls are TRBV27 and TRBJ2-5; 7 bases are shared with TRBD1. Trimming cost V 5 bases and J 3 bases; bases outside gene matches: 15. Germline assignment: CDR1 MNHEY and CDR2 SMNVEV (reference sequence). The CDR3 has 17 residues. CDR3 DNA: TGTGCCAGCAGTCCCTTAGGGGGCCGCGAGGGGGAAGAGACCCAGTACTTC. As protein: CASSPLGGREGEETQYF.

This chain connects TRBV9 to TRBJ1-5; D is possibly TRBD1 (6 bases). V lost 0 bases, J lost 6 bases, and 10 bases lay in between. Germline V lookup: CDR1 SGDLS, CDR2 YYNGEE. The CDR3 is 14 residues long. The CDR3 region has the DNA TGTGCCAGCAGCGTAGCCGGGGGCCTTCAGCCCCAGCATTTT. Protein: CASSVAGGLQPQHF.

The J gene is TRBJ2-7, the V gene TRBV6-1; 9 bases agree with TRBD2. This CDR3 region has 15 residues. V was clipped by 4 bases and J by 1 base; unmatched bases: 5. From germline, CDR1 is MNHNS and CDR2 SASEGT. This CDR3 is CASSGLAGESYEQYF. In DNA, the CDR3 is TGTGCCAGCAGTGGTTTAGCGGGAGAGTCCTACGAGCAGTACTTC.

The CDR3 region is CASSPSQGDAYNEQFF. CDR3 nucleotides: TGTGCCAGCAGTCCCTCCCAGGGGGACGCCTACAATGAGCAGTTCTTC. The chain uses TRBV27 and TRBJ2-1, with TRBD1 matching over 7 bases. The germline gives CDR1 MNHEY, CDR2 SMNVEV (reference sequence). This CDR3 comprises 16 residues. The V segment lost 5 bases and the J segment 2 bases; nucleotides outside the gene matches: 9.

The chain is built from TRBV7-8 and TRBJ2-7, with 11 positions matching TRBD2. This CDR3 is 14 amino acids long. The ends lost 5 bases at V and 6 bases at J; junction bases unmatched: 6. The germline CDR1 and CDR2 sequences are SGHVS and FQNEAQ. CDR3 sequence: CASSELAGAREQYF. CDR3 coding DNA: TGTGCCAGCAGCGAACTAGCGGGAGCGCGCGAGCAGTACTTC.